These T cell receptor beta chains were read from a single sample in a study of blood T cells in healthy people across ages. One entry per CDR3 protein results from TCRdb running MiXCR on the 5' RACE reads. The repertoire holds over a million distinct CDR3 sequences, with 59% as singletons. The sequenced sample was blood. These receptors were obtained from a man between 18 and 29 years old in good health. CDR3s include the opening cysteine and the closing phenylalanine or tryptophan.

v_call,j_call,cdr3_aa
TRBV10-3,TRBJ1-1,CAISRDREGTEAFF
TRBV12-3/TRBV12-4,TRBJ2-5,CASSIGLASETQYF
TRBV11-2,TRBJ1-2,CASSSTWGTGLNYGYTF
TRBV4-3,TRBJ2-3,CASSPGGLGDTQYF
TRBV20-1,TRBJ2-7,CSASGGWGGSYEQYF
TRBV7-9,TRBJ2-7,CASSSLAGGARNYEQYF
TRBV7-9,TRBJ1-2,CASSLDGTGLPNYGYTF
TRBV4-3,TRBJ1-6,CASSQDLETGNSPLHF
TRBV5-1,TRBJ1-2,CASSLRQIEDGYTF
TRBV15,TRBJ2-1,CATARDRVVNEQFF
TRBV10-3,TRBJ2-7,CAISEWGSGSGNEQYF
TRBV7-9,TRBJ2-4,CASSFAGEGNIQYF
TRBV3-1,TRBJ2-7,CASSQVSAVSSYEQYF
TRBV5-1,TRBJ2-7,CASSLGYRDSPYEQYF
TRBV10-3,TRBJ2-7,CAISSPTNYEQYF
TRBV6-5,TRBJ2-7,CASSKPGAYEQYF
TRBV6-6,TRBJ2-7,CASRSGQPGPEQYF
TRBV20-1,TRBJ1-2,CSARDWDRGSYYGHTF
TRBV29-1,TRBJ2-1,CSVVPRGEEQFF
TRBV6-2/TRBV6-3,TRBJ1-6,CASMEFDRGASPLHF
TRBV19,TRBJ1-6,CASSRLPGQELGLHF
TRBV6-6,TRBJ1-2,CASAGESYGGYTF
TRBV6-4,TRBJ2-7,CASAAGTTYEQYF
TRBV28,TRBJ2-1,CAGKEGSSYNEQFF
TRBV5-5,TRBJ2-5,CASSLARKTSEQYF
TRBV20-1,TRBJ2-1,CSARGRTESYNEQFF
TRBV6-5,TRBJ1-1,CASSRGGGDTEAFF
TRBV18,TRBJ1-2,CASSPPGAGYGYTF
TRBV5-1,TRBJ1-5,CASSWDNDQPQHF
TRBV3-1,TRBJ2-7,CASSRGQTLYEQYF
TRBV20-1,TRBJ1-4,CSGRRAPGNEKLFF
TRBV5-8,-,CASSLAGDRGDEQYF
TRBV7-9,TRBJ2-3,CASSGMGIKISDTQYF
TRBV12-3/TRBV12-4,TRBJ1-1,CASSLSGTRERVEAFF
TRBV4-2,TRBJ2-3,CASSQDWTSPADTQYF
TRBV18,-,CASSPKERVIAGEQYF
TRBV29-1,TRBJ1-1,CSVGTGTEAFF
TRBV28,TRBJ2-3,CASSLYRGNLRDTQYF
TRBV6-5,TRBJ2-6,CASTQDRGSGANVLTF
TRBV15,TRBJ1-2,CATSREGGPYGYTF
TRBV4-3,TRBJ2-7,CASSQDPQPYEQYF
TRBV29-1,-,CSGRGGQAGSYEQYF
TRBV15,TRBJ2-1,CATSRTRNEQFF
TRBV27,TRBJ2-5,CASSLDRGETQYF
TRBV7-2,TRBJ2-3,CASSLQTSGSADTQYF
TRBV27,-,CASRPGAVETQYF
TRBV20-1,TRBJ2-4,CSARDEYIQYF
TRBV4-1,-,CASSQVLTSDTYEQYF
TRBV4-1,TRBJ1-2,CASSQGQGGDYGYIF
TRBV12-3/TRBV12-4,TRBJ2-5,CASSFGLPQETQYF
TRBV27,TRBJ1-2,CASNPGQGLNYGYTF
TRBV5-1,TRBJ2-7,CASRPQPTETYEQYF
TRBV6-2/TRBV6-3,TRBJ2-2,CASSYPQENTGELFF
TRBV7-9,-,CASSNRRTGEETQYF